Shown below are 6 T cell receptor beta chains from a single sample sequenced in a study of cytomegalovirus exposure and HLA in healthy donors. TCRdb's copy holds only in-frame clones and misses some; the assay was immunoSEQ multiplex PCR. The table records roughly 68,000 clones, roughly 95% of them present only once. Input material: PBMCs. These receptors all come from a woman aged 18-29 years in good health and CMV-seropositive.

J is TRBJ1-5 and V is TRBV18; D gene ambiguous. V lost 0 bases, J lost 7 bases, and 7 bases lay in between. The CDR3 is 13 residues long. The germline V gene has CDR1 KGHSH and CDR2 LQKENI. CDR3 residues: CASSPPERQPQHF. The CDR3 DNA follows: TGTGCCAGCTCACCACCAGAGAGGCAGCCCCAGCATTTT.

The rearrangement uses TRBV6-5 and TRBJ1-1; D remains ambiguous. CDR1 and CDR2 from the germline V gene are MNHEY and SVGAGI. Trimming removed 5 bases at V and 8 bases at J, with 12 bases between. This CDR3 comprises 12 residues. The CDR3 DNA reads as TGTGCCAGCAGTCCCGGGTCCAGCGAAGCTTTCTTT. As protein: CASSPGSSEAFF.

This chain uses TRBV28 with TRBJ1-5, with D perhaps matching TRBD1 (5 bases). Trimming took 7 bases from V and 6 from J, leaving 19 bases between them. There are 15 residues in the CDR3. Germline V gene lookup returns CDR1 MDHEN and CDR2 SYDVKM. CDR3 DNA: TGTGCCAGCATCCTAAGGGGTTGGCAGACTCAGCCCCAGCATTTT. Its protein is CASILRGWQTQPQHF.

This sequence joins TRBV7-2 and TRBJ1-1; D perhaps matches TRBD1 (5 bases). There are 18 residues in the CDR3. Germline loops: CDR1 SGHTA, CDR2 FQGNSA. V lost 1 base and J lost 1, with 19 bases in between. The CDR3 is CASSLVGQGLGSNTEAFF. CDR3 DNA sequence: TGTGCCAGCAGCTTAGTAGGGCAGGGCTTGGGATCGAACACTGAAGCTTTCTTT.

CDR3 sequence reads: CASSPDTGADQPQHF. In nucleotides, the CDR3 is TGTGCCAGCAGTCCGGACACAGGGGCGGATCAGCCCCAGCATTTT. The chain couples TRBV6-5 to TRBJ1-5, with 7 bases fitting TRBD1. The junction had 9 bases not matched to a gene; V was cut back by 5 bases and J by 5 bases. The CDR3 spans 15 residues. The germline CDR1 and CDR2 sequences are MNHEY and SVGAGI.

The chain is built from TRBV27 and TRBJ2-7; D not resolved. The length of the CDR3 is 13 residues. Trimming removed 2 bases from V and 2 bases from J, with 7 bases in between. Looked up from germline, CDR1 is MNHEY and CDR2 is SMNVEV (reference sequence). CDR3 region: CASSLRSTYEQYF. CDR3 bases: TGTGCCAGCAGTTTACGCTCTACCTACGAGCAGTACTTC.